These T cell receptor beta chains were read from a single sample in a study of metastatic and nonmetastatic thyroid tumors. TCRdb reprocessed the PCR reads via MiXCR. Of 34,000 or so clones in the sample, around a fifth were seen once. Input material: blood. The receptor source for this set is a female donor with papillary thyroid cancer or a benign thyroid nodule (not recorded which). Some clones in this sample may be carry-over from other donors' samples. The CDR3 runs from the conserved cysteine through the conserved F or W. The order of the fields is J gene, clone size, D gene, V gene, CDR3 protein, CDR3 DNA. The D gene is left open where the match is weak. Not all rows give a size; the values are once, few, many and, for expanded clones, a class.

J gene: TRBJ2-7; clone size: many; D gene: -; V gene: TRBV29-1; CDR3 protein: CSVARQGDHEQYF; CDR3 DNA: TGCAGCGTCGCCCGACAAGGGGACCACGAGCAGTACTTC
J gene: TRBJ2-7; clone size: -; D gene: TRBD2; V gene: TRBV10-3; CDR3 protein: CAISEPTSGTSYEQYF; CDR3 DNA: TGTGCCATCAGTGAGCCGACTAGCGGGACCTCCTACGAGCAGTACTTC
J gene: TRBJ1-1; clone size: many; D gene: -; V gene: TRBV6-5; CDR3 protein: CASSYSRGHEAFF; CDR3 DNA: TGTGCCAGCAGTTACTCGCGGGGGCATGAAGCTTTCTTT
J gene: TRBJ1-2; clone size: few; D gene: TRBD1; V gene: TRBV11-2; CDR3 protein: CASSLVGGGDYGYTF; CDR3 DNA: TGTGCCAGCAGCTTAGTAGGAGGGGGCGACTATGGCTACACCTTC
J gene: TRBJ2-5; clone size: -; D gene: -; V gene: TRBV12-3/TRBV12-4; CDR3 protein: CASSFDGIDETQYF; CDR3 DNA: TGTGCCAGCAGTTTTGACGGGATTGATGAGACCCAGTACTTC
J gene: TRBJ1-4; clone size: many; D gene: -; V gene: TRBV6-1; CDR3 protein: CASSSGVANEKLFF; CDR3 DNA: TGTGCCAGCAGTTCAGGGGTTGCTAATGAAAAACTGTTTTTT
J gene: TRBJ1-5; clone size: many; D gene: -; V gene: TRBV6-4; CDR3 protein: CASSVGANQPQHF; CDR3 DNA: TGTGCCAGCAGTGTGGGCGCCAACCAGCCCCAGCATTTT
J gene: TRBJ1-3; clone size: many; D gene: -; V gene: TRBV3-1; CDR3 protein: CASSATKKGNTIYF; CDR3 DNA: TGTGCCAGCAGCGCCACAAAGAAAGGAAACACCATATATTTT
J gene: TRBJ2-2; clone size: medium-sized; D gene: TRBD2; V gene: TRBV20-1; CDR3 protein: CSASKVAGGTGELFF; CDR3 DNA: TGCAGTGCTAGTAAAGTAGCGGGAGGCACCGGGGAGCTGTTTTTT
J gene: TRBJ2-5; clone size: few; D gene: -; V gene: TRBV24-1; CDR3 protein: CATSERGRETQYF; CDR3 DNA: TGTGCCACCAGTGAGCGGGGGCGGGAGACCCAGTACTTC
J gene: TRBJ2-1; clone size: many; D gene: TRBD2; V gene: TRBV6-1; CDR3 protein: CASSVPGLAENEQFF; CDR3 DNA: TGTGCCAGCAGTGTCCCGGGACTAGCGGAAAATGAGCAGTTCTTC